This T cell receptor beta chain was identified during a study of metastatic and nonmetastatic thyroid tumors. Study at large: Repertoire data that came from the blood and tumor or nodule tissue of malignant and benign thyroid patients were compared. General observations from the study: TCR beta diversity was reportedly significantly higher in malignant thyroid tumors than benign nodules, in blood and tumor.

Germline V gene lookup returns CDR1 SNHLY and CDR2 FYNNEI. The V end was cut by 6 bases, the J end by 0 bases, with 13 bases between. The CDR3 totals 15 residues. Original analysis: A classifier for distant metastasis in papillary thyroid cancer was constructed using CDR3 differences observed across clinicopathological groups. Using MiXCR, TCRdb reanalyzed the PCR reads. The V and J calls and clone size are TCRdb's, not the authors'. Altogether more than 10,000 clones are present, around a quarter being singletons, with the ten largest covering 19%. By share, this clone ranks as large (0.1 to 1%). The target antigen is unknown. Thyroid surgery took place with no prior treatment in any patient.

The chain employs TRBV2 and TRBJ2-3; a weak D match, TRBD2 (5 bases). Sequenced sample: tumor tissue. The source is a female donor with papillary thyroid cancer or a benign thyroid nodule (not recorded which). Some clones in this sample may be carry-over from other donors' samples. The CDR3 is CASSETGSSTDTQYF. CDR3 in DNA: TGTGCCAGCAGCGAGACGGGATCTAGCACAGATACGCAGTATTTT.